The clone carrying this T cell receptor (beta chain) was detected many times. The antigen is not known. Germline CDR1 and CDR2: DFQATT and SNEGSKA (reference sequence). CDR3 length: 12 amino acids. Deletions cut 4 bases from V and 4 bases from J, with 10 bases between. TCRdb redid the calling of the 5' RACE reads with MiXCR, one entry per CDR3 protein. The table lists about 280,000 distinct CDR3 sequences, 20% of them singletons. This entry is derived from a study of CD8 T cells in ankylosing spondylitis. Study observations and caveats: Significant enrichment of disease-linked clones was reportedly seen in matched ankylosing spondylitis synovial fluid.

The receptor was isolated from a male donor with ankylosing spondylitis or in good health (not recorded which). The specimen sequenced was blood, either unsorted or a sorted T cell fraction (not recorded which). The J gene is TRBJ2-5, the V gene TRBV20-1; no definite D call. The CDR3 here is CSATDGGETQYF. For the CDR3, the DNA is TGCAGTGCTACTGACGGTGGAGAGACCCAGTACTTC.